The next 4 T cell receptor beta chains were all read from a single sample in a study of cytomegalovirus exposure and HLA in healthy donors. The primer mix had 60 Vbeta and 13 Jbeta primers. Measured with immunoSEQ multiplex PCR; TCRdb has only the in-frame clones, and not every one. The table has about 130,000 clones, around nine tenths seen once. The sample comprised PBMCs. The receptors derive from a woman aged 25 to 39 in good health and CMV-seronegative.

This chain links TRBV29-1 with TRBJ2-5; D remains unclear. V was cut by 0 bases and J by 5 bases, with 10 bases left in between. The germline V gene encodes CDR1 SQVTM and CDR2 ANQGSEA. This CDR3 is 13 amino acids long. The DNA of the CDR3 is TGCAGCGTTGAAGACCTACCGAGGGAGACCCAGTACTTC. Its protein product is CSVEDLPRETQYF.

V is TRBV27 and J is TRBJ1-5, with 9 bases that match TRBD1. The trim removed 8 bases at V and 6 bases at J, leaving 11 bases unmatched. The CDR3 totals 15 residues. Germline values: CDR1 MNHEY, CDR2 SMNVEV (reference sequence). The CDR3 bases are TGTGCCAGCGGATTGAGCGGGACAGGGTTTCAGCCCCAGCATTTT. Encoded protein: CASGLSGTGFQPQHF.

This chain connects TRBV6-6 to TRBJ1-5, with D possibly matching TRBD1 (5 bases). The CDR3 totals 16 residues. Germline CDR1 MNHNY, CDR2 SVGAGI (reference sequence). Trimming took 4 bases from V and 0 from J, leaving 13 bases between them. The CDR3 here is CASSSRTQYSNQPQHF. CDR3 bases: TGTGCCAGCAGTTCCCGGACACAGTATAGCAATCAGCCCCAGCATTTT.

This clone was counted once. The V and J genes are TRBV19 and TRBJ2-1; perhaps TRBD1 as D (7 bases). Trimming stripped 5 bases from V and 9 bases from J, with 11 bases between. CDR3 length equals 12 residues. Germline CDR1 reads LNHDA; CDR2 reads SQIVND (reference sequence). The CDR3 DNA sequence: TGTGCCAGTAGTCAGGGGGGCAGTGAGCAGTTCTTC. Protein: CASSQGGSEQFF.